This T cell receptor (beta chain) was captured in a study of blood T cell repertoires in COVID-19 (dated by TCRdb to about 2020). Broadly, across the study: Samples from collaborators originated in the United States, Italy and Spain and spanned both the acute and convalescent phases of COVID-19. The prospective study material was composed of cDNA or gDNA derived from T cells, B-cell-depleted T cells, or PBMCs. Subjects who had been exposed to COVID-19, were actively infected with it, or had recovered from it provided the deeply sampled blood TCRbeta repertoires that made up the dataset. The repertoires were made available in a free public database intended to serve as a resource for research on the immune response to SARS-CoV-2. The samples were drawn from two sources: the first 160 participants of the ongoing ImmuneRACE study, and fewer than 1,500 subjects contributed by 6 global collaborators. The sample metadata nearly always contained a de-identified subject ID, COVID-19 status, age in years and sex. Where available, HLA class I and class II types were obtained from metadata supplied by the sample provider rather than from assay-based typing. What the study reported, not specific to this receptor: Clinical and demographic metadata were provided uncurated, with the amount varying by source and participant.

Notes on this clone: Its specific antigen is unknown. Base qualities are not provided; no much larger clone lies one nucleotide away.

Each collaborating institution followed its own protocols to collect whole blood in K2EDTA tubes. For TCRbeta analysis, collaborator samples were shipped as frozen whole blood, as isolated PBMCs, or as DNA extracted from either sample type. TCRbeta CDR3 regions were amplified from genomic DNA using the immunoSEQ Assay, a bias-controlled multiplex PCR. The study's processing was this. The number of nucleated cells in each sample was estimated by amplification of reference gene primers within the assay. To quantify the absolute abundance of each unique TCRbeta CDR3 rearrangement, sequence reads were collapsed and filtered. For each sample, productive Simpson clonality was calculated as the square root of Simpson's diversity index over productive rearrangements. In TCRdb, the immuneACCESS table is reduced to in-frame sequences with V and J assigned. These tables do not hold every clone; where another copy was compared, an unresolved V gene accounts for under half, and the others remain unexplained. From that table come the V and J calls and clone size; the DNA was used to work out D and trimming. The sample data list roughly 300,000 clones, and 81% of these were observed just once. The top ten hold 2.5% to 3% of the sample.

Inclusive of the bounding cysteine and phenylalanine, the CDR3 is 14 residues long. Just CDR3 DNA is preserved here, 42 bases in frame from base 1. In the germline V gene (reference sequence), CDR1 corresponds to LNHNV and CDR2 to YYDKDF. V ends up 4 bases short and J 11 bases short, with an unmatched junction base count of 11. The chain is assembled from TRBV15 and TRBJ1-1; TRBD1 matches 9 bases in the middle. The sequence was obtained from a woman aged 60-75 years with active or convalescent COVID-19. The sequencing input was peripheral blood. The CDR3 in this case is CATSTADRGQAAFF. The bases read TGTGCCACCAGCACTGCGGACAGGGGACAGGCGGCTTTCTTT. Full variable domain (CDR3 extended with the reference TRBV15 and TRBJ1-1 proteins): DAMVIQNPRYQVTQFGKPVTLSCSQTLNHNVMYWYQQKSSQAPKLLFHYYDKDFNNEADTPDNFQSRRPNTSFCFLDIRSPGLGDTAMYLCATSTADRGQAAFFGQGTRLTVV.